The next 32 T cell receptor beta chains were all read from a single sample in a study of shared clonotypes between healthy human individuals. Sequencing used immunoSEQ multiplex PCR; TCRdb keeps in-frame clones, though not all of them. The data hold some 1 million clones, with more than 60% observed a single time. Sample: memory CD4+ T cells sorted from blood. Subset here: CD45RA-negative fraction. The source is a man aged 18 to 30 in good health.

V gene TRBV5-1 combines with J gene TRBJ2-7, with 10 bases lining up with TRBD1. The CDR3 is made up of 15 amino acids. J gave up 0 bases and V 4 bases, and 4 bases lay outside the gene matches. Germline-derived CDR1 and CDR2 are SGHRS and YFSETQ. CDR3 sequence: CASSIRTGGSYEQYF. CDR3 nucleotides: TGCGCCAGCAGCATTCGGACAGGGGGCTCCTACGAGCAGTACTTC.

The chain joins TRBV4-1 to TRBJ2-7; tentative D call: TRBD1 (5 bases). This CDR3 region has 16 residues. Germline assignment: CDR1 MGHRA and CDR2 YSYEKL. Between the trimmed V and J ends, which lost 0 bases and 2 bases, there was a span of 14 bases. As DNA, the CDR3 is TGCGCCAGCAGCCAAGAAGCACAGGCAATTCCCTACGAGCAGTACTTC. The encoded protein is CASSQEAQAIPYEQYF.

This sequence joins TRBV19 and TRBJ2-3, with D tentatively TRBD1 or TRBD2 (5 bases each). The CDR3 is 16 amino acids. Germline CDR1 LNHDA, CDR2 SQIVND (reference sequence). The ends were cut back, 3 bases at V and 6 bases at J, with 19 bases in the middle. CDR3 amino acids: CASSISGAKLGDTQYF. CDR3 sequence (DNA): TGTGCCAGTAGTATTTCCGGGGCGAAACTGGGGGATACGCAGTATTTT.

The rearrangement links TRBV5-8 to TRBJ1-4, with 8 bases lining up with TRBD1. Germline V lookup: CDR1 SGHTS, CDR2 YDEGEE. V lost 2 bases and J lost 0; bases outside the gene matches: 3. This CDR3 region has 16 residues. For the CDR3, the DNA is TGTGCCAGCAGCTTTGGGACAGGAGCAACTAATGAAAAACTGTTTTTT. Amino acids: CASSFGTGATNEKLFF. The entire variable domain, with the rest obtained from reference TRBV5-8 and TRBJ1-4, is as follows: EAGVTQSPTHLIKTRGQQATLRCSPISGHTSVYWYQQALGLGLQFLLWYDEGEERNRGNFPPRFSGRQFPNYSSELNVNALELEDSALYLCASSFGTGATNEKLFFGSGTQLSVL.

The chain employs TRBV5-1 and TRBJ1-6; D not resolved. This CDR3 has 13 amino acids. Trimming shortened V by 0 bases and J by 7 bases, and 5 bases separated the two germline ends. Germline V gene sequence: CDR1 SGHRS, CDR2 YFSETQ. The CDR3 reads CASSLELNSPLHF. The CDR3 DNA sequence: TGCGCCAGCAGCTTGGAACTGAATTCACCCCTCCACTTT. The whole variable domain, remainder taken from reference TRBV5-1 and TRBJ1-6, is KAGVTQTPRYLIKTRGQQVTLSCSPISGHRSVSWYQQTPGQGLQFLFEYFSETQRNKGNFPGRFSGRQFSNSRSEMNVSTLELGDSALYLCASSLELNSPLHFGNGTRLTVT.

The chain recombines TRBV6-5 with TRBJ2-7, with 10 bases identical to TRBD2. CDR3 length: 14 amino acids. The ends lost 5 bases at V and 3 bases at J; junction bases unmatched: 4. Germline V gene data show CDR1 as MNHEY and CDR2 as SVGAGI. This CDR3 reads CASSKAGGGYEQYF. In nucleotides, the CDR3 is TGTGCCAGCAGTAAAGCGGGAGGGGGCTACGAGCAGTACTTC.

The V call is TRBV6-1, the J call TRBJ2-1, with 9 bases fitting TRBD1. This CDR3 contains 15 residues. Germline V gives CDR1 MNHNS, CDR2 SASEGT. Trimming took 6 bases from V and 5 from J; bases not matched to a gene: 8. The CDR3 sequence is CASRIGQGTNNEQFF. The CDR3 DNA reads as TGTGCCAGCAGGATAGGACAGGGGACGAACAATGAGCAGTTCTTC.

This clone was observed a single time. The rearrangement links TRBV6-1 to TRBJ1-5, with 7 bases aligning to TRBD1. Germline V lookup: CDR1 MNHNS, CDR2 SASEGT. Trimming took 6 bases from V and 7 from J; bases not matched to a gene: 6. CDR3 size: 13 residues. CDR3 sequence reads: CASRTPGQQPQHF. The CDR3 nucleotides are TGTGCCAGCAGGACCCCGGGACAGCAGCCCCAGCATTTT.

The sample holds a few counts of this clone. The rearrangement joins TRBV6-5 to TRBJ1-2, with D unresolved. V dropped 7 bases and J dropped 3 bases, with 15 bases sitting between them. The CDR3 runs 14 residues. The germline V gene has CDR1 MNHEY and CDR2 SVGAGI. This chain's CDR3 is CASKVDPRDYGYTF. CDR3 nucleotide sequence: TGTGCCAGCAAGGTTGACCCCCGGGACTATGGCTACACCTTC.

This CDR3 is CASSQGGRNNSPLHF. CDR3 coding DNA: TGCGCCAGCAGTCAAGGGGGGCGGAATAATTCACCCCTCCACTTT. The chain links TRBV23-1 to TRBJ1-6, with D perhaps matching TRBD1 (6 bases). Being an ORF, TRBV23-1 has a function that is uncertain. Trimming pared 2 bases from V and 5 bases from J, leaving 10 bases between. This CDR3 spans 15 amino acids.

The rearrangement joins TRBV12-5 to TRBJ2-6; TRBD1 might be the D (7 bases). This CDR3 spans 15 amino acids. V dropped 5 bases and J dropped 0 bases, with 8 bases sitting between them. CDR1 LGHNT and CDR2 FRNRAP come from the germline V gene. The CDR3 sequence: CASGQGGSGANVLTF. CDR3 nucleotide sequence: TGTGCTAGTGGTCAGGGGGGCTCTGGGGCCAACGTCCTGACTTTC.

About this clone itself: A single base separates this from a much larger clone, so it may be a read error. The chain carries TRBV11-1 and TRBJ1-2; a possible D gene is TRBD1 (5 bases). CDR1 is SGHAT, CDR2 FQDESV, per germline (reference sequence). CDR3 length: 13 residues. Deletions cut 5 bases from V and 2 bases from J, with 9 bases between. The CDR3 bases are TGTGCCAGCAGCCCGCCAGGGAACTATGGCTACACCTTC. Its translation: CASSPPGNYGYTF.

This clone showed up just once. The chain employs TRBV28 and TRBJ2-7; D not certain. Germline V gene data show CDR1 as MDHEN and CDR2 as SYDVKM. This CDR3 spans 11 amino acids. Trimming removed 6 bases from V and 6 bases from J, with 9 bases in between. DNA for the CDR3: TGTGCCAGCAGGAGTCTATCCGAGCAGTACTTC. It yields the protein CASRSLSEQYF. The variable domain in full, with the rest retrieved from reference TRBV28 and TRBJ2-7, is DVKVTQSSRYLVKRTGEKVFLECVQDMDHENMFWYRQDPGLGLRLIYFSYDVKMKEKGDIPEGYSVSREKKERFSLILESASTNQTSMYLCASRSLSEQYFGPGTRLTVT.

V usage is TRBV4-1 and J usage is TRBJ1-6, with D hard to call. Germline V gives CDR1 MGHRA, CDR2 YSYEKL. This CDR3 comprises 18 residues. V dropped 0 bases and J dropped 10 bases, with 22 bases sitting between them. CDR3 region: CASSQEIPRTVKDSPLHF. CDR3 bases: TGCGCCAGCAGCCAAGAAATACCCCGGACGGTGAAAGACTCACCCCTCCACTTT.

This clone was recorded a few times. The V gene is TRBV7-2, the J gene TRBJ2-5; 8 bases map to TRBD2. Losses at the gene ends were 8 bases for V and 8 bases for J; bases not matched to a gene: 13. There are 14 residues in the CDR3. CDR1 and CDR2 from the germline V gene are SGHTA and FQGNSA. The CDR3 loop reads CASVPGLGLSTQYF. Here the CDR3 DNA reads TGTGCCAGCGTGCCGGGACTAGGTTTGTCCACCCAGTACTTC.

This clone was counted ten times or more. The V gene is TRBV28, the J gene TRBJ2-7, with 8 bases matching TRBD1. The V gene's germline CDR1 is MDHEN and CDR2 SYDVKM. The CDR3 runs to 14 residues. Trimming removed 6 bases from V and 3 bases from J; junction bases left unmatched: 7. CDR3 coding DNA: TGTGCCAGCAGCAGGACAGGGAACTTCTACGAGCAGTACTTC. Protein: CASSRTGNFYEQYF. Combining the CDR3 with reference TRBV28 and TRBJ2-7 gives the whole variable domain DVKVTQSSRYLVKRTGEKVFLECVQDMDHENMFWYRQDPGLGLRLIYFSYDVKMKEKGDIPEGYSVSREKKERFSLILESASTNQTSMYLCASSRTGNFYEQYFGPGTRLTVT.

This clone occurred many times. V and J are TRBV11-2 and TRBJ2-1; 9 nucleotides agree with TRBD2. The junction had 13 bases not matched to a gene; V was cut back by 5 bases and J by 8 bases. Germline-derived CDR1 and CDR2 are SGHAT and FQNNGV. The CDR3 has 16 residues. The DNA for the CDR3 is TGTGCCAGCAGCCCGTCCATGCTAGCGGGGAGTTATGAGCAGTTCTTC. This codes for CASSPSMLAGSYEQFF.

The sample holds one count of this clone. This rearrangement joins TRBV2 to TRBJ2-7, with TRBD2 matching 9 bases. After removal of 7 bases from V and 4 bases from J, the junction contained 8 bases not matched to a gene. This CDR3 comprises 14 residues. Looked up from germline, CDR1 is SNHLY and CDR2 is FYNNEI. The CDR3 bases are TGTGCCAGCAATCCCTCGCGGGGGGGATACGAGCAGTACTTC. Its protein is CASNPSRGGYEQYF. Supplemented by reference TRBV2 and TRBJ2-7, the full variable domain reads EPEVTQTPSHQVTQMGQEVILRCVPISNHLYFYWYRQILGQKVEFLVSFYNNEISEKSEIFDDQFSVERPDGSNFTLKIRSTKLEDSAMYFCASNPSRGGYEQYFGPGTRLTVT.

V gene TRBV7-2 combines with J gene TRBJ1-2, with D possibly matching TRBD1 (5 bases). Trimming took off 4 bases at V and 3 bases at J, with 21 bases between the two ends. Germline assignment: CDR1 SGHTA and CDR2 FQGNSA. The CDR3 totals 17 residues. CDR3 coding DNA: TGTGCCAGCAGCTCCCGGGTGGGGGGAGGCCAGCACTATGGCTACACCTTC. As protein: CASSSRVGGGQHYGYTF.

The chain combines TRBV29-1 with TRBJ2-5, with TRBD2 matching 10 bases. V gave up 6 bases and J gave up 4 bases; unmatched junction bases: 8. The CDR3 is 14 residues long. Germline V CDR1 and CDR2: SQVTM, ANQGSEA. CDR3 bases: TGCAGCGTCCTTAGCGGGGGGTCAGGAGAGACCCAGTACTTC. Translating gives CSVLSGGSGETQYF.

This clone occurred a few times. This rearrangement joins TRBV10-3 to TRBJ2-1; maybe TRBD2 (6 bases). The CDR3 totals 15 residues. Germline V gene lookup returns CDR1 ENHRY and CDR2 SYGVKD. Trimming left V 2 bases short and J 4 bases short, with 12 bases between. CDR3 nucleotide sequence: TGTGCCATCAGTGAGGGAGGGAGGTGGTACAATGAGCAGTTCTTC. It yields the protein CAISEGGRWYNEQFF.

The V and J genes are TRBV18 and TRBJ1-4, with D unclear. V was pared by 2 bases and J by 3 bases, with 13 bases between. Germline assignment: CDR1 KGHSH and CDR2 LQKENI. The CDR3 has 16 amino acids. CDR3 sequence (DNA): TGTGCCAGCTCACCAGCGGACCGTGGGGCTAATGAAAAACTGTTTTTT. Its translation is CASSPADRGANEKLFF.

J is TRBJ1-1 and V is TRBV21-1; the D segment call TRBD1 is taken from the table without a DNA check. TRBV21-1 constitutes a pseudogene. The CDR3 is 12 residues long. DNA for the CDR3: TGTGCCAGCAGCATCAGGGATTCTGAAGCTTTCTTT. This gives the protein CASSIRDSEAFF.

The gene calls are TRBV5-1 and TRBJ1-2; 9 bases line up with TRBD1. The CDR3 loop spans 16 amino acids. Unmatched junction bases numbered 13, after V lost 3 bases and J lost 7 bases. CDR1 and CDR2 (germline): SGHRS, YFSETQ. CDR3 nucleotide sequence: TGCGCCAGCAGCTGGGAACCACGGGACAGGGTGTCTGGCTACACCTTC. Residues: CASSWEPRDRVSGYTF.

CDR3 DNA sequence: TGTGCCAGCAGCTCCTGGACAGGGACGAATGAAAAACTGTTTTTT. Translated: CASSSWTGTNEKLFF. This chain uses TRBV7-9 with TRBJ1-4; 8 bases match TRBD1. Trimming cost V 4 bases and J 5 bases; bases outside gene matches: 6. Germline values: CDR1 SEHNR, CDR2 FQNEAQ (reference sequence). The CDR3 has 15 amino acids. Combining the CDR3 with reference TRBV7-9 and TRBJ1-4 gives the whole variable domain DTGVSQNPRHKITKRGQNVTFRCDPISEHNRLYWYRQTLGQGPEFLTYFQNEAQLEKSRLLSDRFSAERPKGSFSTLEIQRTEQGDSAMYLCASSSWTGTNEKLFFGSGTQLSVL.

Points on this clone: The same CDR3 also results from other DNA sequences found in this sample. The chain joins TRBV5-1 to TRBJ2-2, with no clear D. Trimming shortened V by 5 bases and J by 1 base, and 6 bases separated the two germline ends. The CDR3 consists of 13 residues. Germline loops: CDR1 SGHRS, CDR2 YFSETQ. CDR3 in amino acids: CASSLGNTGELFF. The CDR3 DNA reads as TGCGCCAGCAGTTTAGGGAACACCGGGGAGCTGTTTTTT.

V gene TRBV20-1 combines with J gene TRBJ2-3, with no clear D. The CDR3 is 10 residues long. Trimming removed 2 bases at V and 10 bases at J, with 7 bases between. CDR1 is DFQATT and CDR2 is SNEGSKA in the germline V gene (reference sequence). The CDR3 coding sequence is TGCAGTGCTAGACAAGAGGCGCAGTATTTT. Its translation is CSARQEAQYF.

The chain links TRBV28 to TRBJ2-7, with D perhaps matching TRBD1 (6 bases). The germline gives CDR1 MDHEN, CDR2 SYDVKM. With 6 bases removed from V and 7 bases from J, the gap between germline ends came to 16 bases. This CDR3 region has 13 residues. The CDR3 DNA is TGTGCCAGCAGACCTGGGGGCAAATCGGAGCAGTACTTC. Translated, it gives CASRPGGKSEQYF. Variable domain in full (rest from reference TRBV28 and TRBJ2-7): DVKVTQSSRYLVKRTGEKVFLECVQDMDHENMFWYRQDPGLGLRLIYFSYDVKMKEKGDIPEGYSVSREKKERFSLILESASTNQTSMYLCASRPGGKSEQYFGPGTRLTVT.

This sequence joins TRBV14 and TRBJ1-2; the D gene is possibly TRBD1 (6 bases). The CDR3 runs to 13 residues. V was pared by 4 bases and J by 8 bases, with 14 bases between. Per the germline V gene, CDR1 is SGHDN and CDR2 is FVKESK. The DNA for the CDR3 is TGTGCCAGCAGCCCCCACAGGGCGGAGGGCTACACCTTC. Translation: CASSPHRAEGYTF.

V usage is TRBV6-6 and J usage is TRBJ2-7, with 8 bases identical to TRBD2. Losses at the gene ends were 6 bases for V and 0 bases for J; bases not matched to a gene: 7. The CDR3 sequence is 15 residues long. Germline assignment: CDR1 MNHNY and CDR2 SVGAGI (reference sequence). CDR3 in amino acids: CASRATSASSYEQYF. The DNA for the CDR3 is TGTGCCAGCAGGGCGACTAGCGCTAGCTCCTACGAGCAGTACTTC.

This clone has just a few counts. The chain recombines TRBV7-2 with TRBJ1-3; D is ambiguous. Trimming shortened V by 4 bases and J by 0 bases, and 7 bases separated the two germline ends. Germline loops: CDR1 SGHTA, CDR2 FQGNSA. The CDR3 loop spans 14 amino acids. CDR3 in DNA: TGTGCCAGCAGCTGGGCCCTCTCTGGAAACACCATATATTTT. Amino acid sequence: CASSWALSGNTIYF.

This clone occurred once. The chain has TRBV30 and TRBJ1-3; perhaps TRBD1 as D (5 bases). V was trimmed by 0 bases and J by 1 base, leaving 16 bases between them. The length of the CDR3 is 17 residues. Looked up from germline, CDR1 is GTSNPN and CDR2 is SVGIG (reference sequence). The chain's CDR3 is CAWSVHGGSRSGNTIYF. The CDR3 DNA is TGTGCCTGGAGTGTACATGGGGGATCCCGGTCTGGAAACACCATATATTTT.